The source of this T cell receptor (beta chain) is a study of T cells in Graves' hyperthyroidism and ophthalmopathy. The overall study: Any treatment followed the collection of peripheral blood at initial diagnosis. Findings and limits, study-wide: Through a model of 13 V-J features, ophthalmopathy was separated from stable hyperthyroidism. Appearing also in blood were most of the thyroid clonotypes expanded above 0.001.

The study excluded patients with uncontrolled infection, other autoimmune disease, pregnancy or lactation. In its sample, this clonotype was seen a few times. Its antigen is unknown. Amplification yielded TCR beta CDR3 regions, with RNA transcripts as the source. First-round RT-PCR targeting the TCR CDR3 was performed with the HTBI primer set. TCRdb re-called the multiplex PCR reads with MiXCR, one entry per CDR3 protein. The table records some 440,000 distinct CDR3 sequences, approximately 14% of them present only once. V trimming: 2 bases; J trimming: 7 bases; junction bases outside the gene matches: 4. The CDR3 is 14 amino acids. Germline V lookup: CDR1 ENHRY, CDR2 SYGVKD.

Sequencing used blood. This receptor was obtained from a woman younger than 35 with Graves' hyperthyroidism. J is TRBJ1-4 and V is TRBV10-3, with TRBD1 matching over 7 bases. In nucleotides, the CDR3 is TGTGCCATCAGTGAGAGGGGGCTAGGTGAAAAACTGTTTTTT. Residues: CAISERGLGEKLFF.